The clone carrying this T cell receptor (beta chain) was detected ten times or more. Antigen unknown. The definition of stable Graves' hyperthyroidism was no ophthalmopathy progression within 18 months. It was less than 13 ml of fresh peripheral blood that supplied the PBMCs. These data are taken from a study of T cells in Graves' hyperthyroidism and ophthalmopathy. Study-wide points: Among clonotypes expanded in thyroid above 0.001, most were also found in blood.

Germline-derived CDR1 and CDR2 are KGHDR and SFDVKD. CDR3 length equals 14 residues. With V trimmed by 3 bases and J by 7 bases, 5 bases remained unmatched. RNA transcripts provided the source from which TCR beta CDR3 regions were amplified. When the TCR CDR3 underwent first-round RT-PCR, the HTBI primer set was used. TCRdb re-called the multiplex PCR reads with MiXCR, one entry per CDR3 protein. The table has some 440,000 distinct CDR3 sequences, about a sixth seen once. The sequencing sample was made of blood. This sequence originates from a woman younger than 35 with Graves' hyperthyroidism. The chain employs TRBV24-1 and TRBJ2-1, with 7 bases that match TRBD1. The CDR3 sequence: CATSDAGTENEQFF. DNA for the CDR3: TGTGCCACCAGTGATGCCGGGACAGAAAATGAGCAGTTCTTC.